This T cell receptor beta chain was profiled in a study of T cells in Graves' hyperthyroidism and ophthalmopathy. Study results and caveats: Researchers found most expanded thyroid clonotypes above 0.001 in blood as well.

Template material for amplifying TCR beta CDR3 regions consisted of RNA transcripts. The TCR CDR3 first-round RT-PCR relied on the HTBI primer set. TCRdb called the multiplex PCR reads again in MiXCR, with one record for every CDR3 protein. Here the sample spans fewer than 550,000 distinct CDR3 sequences, approximately 15% being singletons. Points on this clonotype: Its specificity is not known.

After removal of 4 bases from V and 0 bases from J, the junction contained 6 bases not matched to a gene. The CDR3 totals 16 residues. Germline CDR1 and CDR2: SGHTS and YDEGEE. The chain uses TRBV5-8 and TRBJ2-2; 7 nucleotides agree with TRBD2. The sequenced sample consisted of blood. The clonotype originates from a young woman with Graves' hyperthyroidism. The CDR3: CASSSTGLANTGELFF. CDR3 nucleotide sequence: TGTGCCAGCAGCAGTACCGGACTAGCGAACACCGGGGAGCTGTTTTTT.